This TCR beta chain was recovered during a study of CD4+ T cells in melanoma. V lost 6 bases to trimming and J lost 8 bases, with 13 bases between them. Germline CDR1 and CDR2: MGHDK and SYGVNS. This CDR3 region has 12 residues. Method: immunoSEQ multiplex PCR; TCRdb's copy keeps in-frame clones and lacks some. The sample lists 140,000 or so clones, approximately 91% occurring once. The rearrangement uses TRBV25-1 and TRBJ1-2; no firm D call. This receptor was identified in a human donor with melanoma. CDR3 DNA: TGTGCCAGCAGCGTAGGACGGTCAGGCTACACCTTC. Amino acid sequence: CASSVGRSGYTF.